These T cell receptor beta chains were read from a single sample in a study of cytomegalovirus exposure and HLA in healthy donors. Clones were read by immunoSEQ multiplex PCR, and TCRdb kept only the in-frame ones, dropping some. The profile covers 200,000 to 250,000 clones, with around four fifths appearing a single time and roughly 2.5% taken by the ten largest. Specimen: PBMCs. The receptors stem from a woman between 40 and 50 years old in good health and CMV-seronegative. CDR3s include the opening cysteine and the closing phenylalanine or tryptophan. The order of the fields is clone size, V gene, J gene, D gene, CDR3 protein, CDR3 DNA. A D gene is named only where the DNA matches it firmly. Clone size is stated in some rows and not others, as once, few, many or a class when expanded.

once,TRBV5-8,TRBJ2-4,TRBD2,CASPRGGGENIQYF,TGTGCCAGCCCCCGGGGCGGGGGGGAGAACATTCAGTACTTC
-,TRBV5-1,TRBJ2-1,TRBD2,CASSPGTSGYNEQFF,TGCGCCAGCAGCCCAGGGACTAGCGGCTACAATGAGCAGTTCTTC
-,TRBV2,TRBJ2-4,TRBD1,CASSGPKGAEAKNIQYF,TGTGCCAGCAGTGGACCCAAGGGGGCTGAGGCCAAAAACATTCAGTACTTC
-,TRBV10-3,TRBJ2-7,TRBD1,CAISWDRVGDEQYF,TGTGCCATCAGTTGGGACAGGGTAGGCGACGAGCAGTACTTC
-,TRBV6-1,TRBJ1-5,TRBD1,CASINWDRPGQPQHF,TGTGCCAGCATCAACTGGGACAGACCGGGGCAGCCCCAGCATTTT
-,TRBV29-1,TRBJ2-7,-,CSVEGRTGGGEQYF,TGCAGCGTTGAAGGACGGACCGGAGGTGGCGAGCAGTACTTC
-,TRBV27,TRBJ2-7,-,CASSPGNSYEQYF,TGTGCCAGCAGCCCCGGGAACTCCTACGAGCAGTACTTC
-,TRBV28,TRBJ2-1,TRBD2,CASSSDRSTSGRAGRQFF,TGTGCCAGCAGTTCGGACAGGTCTACTAGCGGGAGGGCCGGGCGGCAGTTCTTC
few,TRBV11-2,TRBJ1-1,-,CASSFQGQMNTEAFF,TGTGCCAGCAGCTTCCAGGGACAAATGAACACTGAAGCTTTCTTT
-,TRBV14,TRBJ2-5,-,CASNQHPTETQYF,TGTGCCAGCAACCAACATCCTACGGAGACCCAGTACTTC
-,TRBV6-5,TRBJ1-5,-,CASSAAEGRNQPQHF,TGTGCCAGCAGCGCCGCGGAGGGACGGAATCAGCCCCAGCATTTT
-,TRBV2,TRBJ2-7,TRBD2,CASNALAGGLEQYF,TGTGCCAGCAATGCACTAGCGGGAGGGCTTGAGCAGTACTTC
-,TRBV5-4,TRBJ1-1,-,CASSLGSRTVNTEAFF,TGTGCCAGCAGCTTGGGTAGTCGGACAGTGAACACTGAAGCTTTCTTT
-,TRBV18,TRBJ2-5,-,CASSLGQLQETQYF,TGTGCCAGCTCACTAGGACAGTTACAAGAGACCCAGTACTTC
once,TRBV4-2,TRBJ2-3,TRBD2,CASSQEWGRDTDTQYF,TGTGCCAGCAGCCAAGAATGGGGGAGGGACACAGATACGCAGTATTTT
once,TRBV28,TRBJ2-1,-,CASSVTGHEQFF,TGTGCCAGCAGTGTGACAGGACATGAGCAGTTCTTC
-,TRBV27,TRBJ1-2,-,CASSSYLNLYGYTF,TGTGCCAGCAGTTCCTACCTAAACCTCTATGGCTACACCTTC
-,TRBV6-6,TRBJ2-3,-,CASRRTGRADTQYF,TGTGCCAGCAGGAGGACAGGGAGGGCAGATACGCAGTATTTT
-,TRBV4-2,TRBJ2-2,TRBD2,CASSQATGLAGDTGELFF,TGTGCCAGCAGCCAAGCCACGGGACTAGCGGGAGACACCGGGGAGCTGTTTTTT
few,TRBV2,TRBJ2-2,TRBD2,CASSIGLAGKLFF,TGTGCCAGCAGTATCGGACTAGCGGGAAAGCTGTTTTTT
few,TRBV4-1,TRBJ1-5,-,CASSQEGDGGTVQPQHF,TGCGCCAGCAGCCAAGAGGGGGACGGGGGGACTGTTCAGCCCCAGCATTTT
-,TRBV18,TRBJ2-1,TRBD2,CASSVTSGNYNEQFF,TGTGCCAGCTCAGTGACTAGCGGGAACTACAATGAGCAGTTCTTC
-,TRBV27,TRBJ2-1,TRBD1,CASSQESSGGQFF,TGTGCCAGCAGCCAGGAGAGCTCAGGGGGACAGTTCTTC
-,TRBV6-6,TRBJ2-2,TRBD2,CASRGSGMNTGELFF,TGTGCCAGCAGGGGAAGCGGGATGAACACCGGGGAGCTGTTTTTT
-,TRBV7-6,TRBJ1-1,-,CASSSGGGTEAFF,TGTGCCAGCAGCTCGGGGGGCGGCACTGAAGCTTTCTTT
-,TRBV10-3,TRBJ2-7,TRBD2,CATRLAGQVEQYF,TGTGCCACGCGACTAGCGGGCCAAGTCGAGCAGTACTTC
-,TRBV19,TRBJ2-3,TRBD2,CASSITTSGTDTQYF,TGTGCCAGTAGTATAACGACTAGCGGCACAGATACGCAGTATTTT
-,TRBV5-1,TRBJ2-7,TRBD2,CASSPLTGGGHEQYF,TGCGCCAGCAGCCCGCTTACGGGAGGAGGCCACGAGCAGTACTTC
-,TRBV6-1,TRBJ2-7,TRBD1,CASSLQGAGEQYF,TGTGCCAGCAGTCTCCAGGGGGCCGGCGAGCAGTACTTC
few,TRBV2,TRBJ1-2,-,CASSERERGYGYTF,TGTGCCAGCAGTGAAAGGGAGAGAGGCTATGGCTACACCTTC
-,TRBV5-1,TRBJ2-2,TRBD2,CASRLLGGTGELFF,TGCGCCAGCAGGTTACTCGGGGGGACCGGGGAGCTGTTTTTT
-,TRBV9,TRBJ2-7,TRBD2,CASSVAGGDEQYF,TGTGCCAGCAGCGTAGCGGGAGGAGACGAGCAGTACTTC
-,TRBV9,TRBJ2-3,-,CASSVARPTDTQYF,TGTGCCAGCAGCGTAGCTAGGCCCACAGATACGCAGTATTTT